This TCR beta chain appears in the sequencing data of a study of cytomegalovirus exposure and HLA in healthy donors. Study-wide results and caveats: Reportedly, fewer N-insertions than the roughly 600-donor mean appeared in an Asian-associated ancestry cluster in a later analysis. A later analysis linked a missense DCLRE1C variant to TCR beta V- and J-gene trimming. Accurate prediction of HLA-A and HLA-B alleles (for most subjects) was reportedly achieved from TCR beta sequences. According to the study, approximately 150 TCR beta chains were cytomegalovirus-associated.

CDR3 length: 15 amino acids. Trimming removed 4 bases from V and 5 bases from J; junction bases left unmatched: 5. Germline lookup yields CDR1 SGHNT and CDR2 YYREEE (reference sequence). The PCR made use of 60 Vbeta and 13 Jbeta primers. Libraries were prepared by immunoSEQ multiplex PCR; TCRdb keeps only in-frame clonotypes and omits some of them. Of approximately 110,000 clones in the sample, over 70% were seen once. With respect to this clone: What it recognizes is unknown.

This chain links TRBV5-4 with TRBJ2-7, with TRBD2 matching 14 bases. The sample taken for sequencing was PBMCs. This clonotype was obtained from a male donor in good health and CMV-seronegative. This CDR3 reads CASSAGTSGSHEQYF. The CDR3 DNA follows: TGTGCCAGCAGCGCCGGGACTAGCGGGAGTCACGAGCAGTACTTC.